The next 10 T cell receptor beta chains were all read from a single sample in a study of early T cells in non-severe SARS-CoV-2 infection. TCRdb passed the 5' RACE reads through MiXCR, listing each CDR3 protein once. The repertoire includes roughly 51,000 distinct CDR3 sequences, less than 9.5% of them detected once, and over 9.5% sits in the top ten. The sequencing used whole blood, collected at baseline. These receptors were taken from an adult who was a healthcare worker with PCR-confirmed SARS-CoV-2 infection or an uninfected control (not recorded which).

This clonotype was picked up many times. CDR3 nucleotides: TGTGCCAGCTCACCACCGGGGACTACGGGGGAGCAGTACTTC. Translation: CASSPPGTTGEQYF. This chain uses TRBV18 with TRBJ2-7; 7 bases map to TRBD2. The CDR3 spans 14 residues. The germline gives CDR1 KGHSH, CDR2 LQKENI. The junction had 6 bases not matched to a gene; V was cut back by 0 bases and J by 7 bases. The full variable domain, rest sourced from reference TRBV18 and TRBJ2-7, is NAGVMQNPRHLVRRRGQEARLRCSPMKGHSHVYWYRQLPEEGLKFMVYLQKENIIDESGMPKERFSAEFPKEGPSILRIQQVVRGDSAAYFCASSPPGTTGEQYFGPGTRLTVT.

Many counts were recorded for this clonotype. V usage is TRBV7-3 and J usage is TRBJ2-1, with TRBD2 as a possible D gene (5 bases). The CDR3 runs 13 residues. Looked up from germline, CDR1 is SGHTA and CDR2 is FQGTGA. Trimming removed 3 bases from V and 7 bases from J, with 10 bases in between. The CDR3 nucleotides are TGTGCCAGCAGCTTCGGATCGGGGAATGAGCAGTTCTTC. Its translation is CASSFGSGNEQFF.

This clonotype was seen a handful of times. The chain has TRBV12-3 or TRBV12-4 and TRBJ2-1, with D perhaps TRBD2 (5 bases). V was shortened by 5 bases and J by 9 bases, with 8 bases between the two germline ends. The CDR3 runs 11 residues. The CDR3 DNA follows: TGTGCCAGCAGTGTCAGCGGTGAGCAGTTCTTC. Protein product: CASSVSGEQFF.

This clonotype was observed at least ten times. The chain recombines TRBV4-3 with TRBJ2-2; 7 bases line up with TRBD2. Germline V gene lookup returns CDR1 LGHNA and CDR2 YSLEER. This CDR3 contains 18 residues. V lost 5 bases, J lost 3 bases, and 15 bases stayed unmatched. CDR3 region: CASSTPAPIAGDTGELFF. CDR3 in DNA: TGCGCCAGCAGCACGCCCGCCCCGATCGCGGGAGACACCGGGGAGCTGTTTTTT.

This clonotype has at least ten counts. The J gene is TRBJ1-1, the V gene TRBV6-6, with 8 bases matching TRBD1. The CDR3 totals 14 residues. CDR1 is MNHNY, CDR2 SVGAGI, per germline (reference sequence). Germline trimming cut 5 bases from V and 5 bases from J; bases unmatched to any gene: 7. CDR3 nucleotide sequence: TGTGCCAGCAGTCTCAGGGGGCCGGGGACTGAAGCTTTCTTT. Protein sequence: CASSLRGPGTEAFF.

This clonotype was recorded many times. The V call is TRBV29-1, the J call TRBJ2-2; no clear D. The CDR3 has 13 amino acids. In germline, CDR1 is SQVTM, CDR2 ANQGSEA. The V and J ends lost 3 bases and 0 bases respectively, with 5 bases between them. The CDR3 sequence is CSVDLANTGELFF. The CDR3 bases are TGCAGCGTTGATTTAGCGAACACCGGGGAGCTGTTTTTT.

This clonotype was seen repeatedly, ten times or more. The chain employs TRBV7-9 and TRBJ2-1; no definite D call. CDR3 length equals 11 residues. Trimming stripped 1 base from V and 10 bases from J, with 5 bases between. Germline lookup yields CDR1 SEHNR and CDR2 FQNEAQ (reference sequence). The CDR3 loop reads CASSLGREQFF. As DNA, the CDR3 is TGTGCCAGCAGCTTAGGTCGCGAGCAGTTCTTC.

The chain combines TRBV9 with TRBJ2-1, with 8 bases that match TRBD2. V shed 0 bases, J shed 4 bases, and the junction held 3 bases outside the gene matches. The germline gives CDR1 SGDLS, CDR2 YYNGEE. The CDR3 consists of 15 residues. CDR3 in amino acids: CASSVGAGEYNEQFF. The CDR3 DNA follows: TGTGCCAGCAGCGTAGGAGCGGGAGAGTACAATGAGCAGTTCTTC.

This chain joins TRBV18 and TRBJ2-7; 7 positions agree with TRBD1. This CDR3 has 12 amino acids. Germline loops: CDR1 KGHSH, CDR2 LQKENI. The trim removed 5 bases at V and 5 bases at J, leaving 3 bases unmatched. CDR3 coding DNA: TGTGCCAGCTCAACAGGGGAGAACGAGCAGTACTTC. The encoded protein is CASSTGENEQYF.

This sequence joins TRBV6-7 and TRBJ1-5; D not resolved. TRBV6-7 is reported as an ORF; its role is uncertain. V was pared by 11 bases and J by 6 bases, with 5 bases between. This CDR3 region has 9 residues. The CDR3 loop reads CAATQPQHF. The DNA for the CDR3 is TGTGCCGCAACTCAGCCCCAGCATTTT.